This T cell receptor (beta chain) was recorded in a study of shared clonotypes between healthy human individuals. Study-wide findings and caveats: Genetic and exposure-history diversity was limited by the small donor number. Sequencing depth was expected to influence donor clonotype sharing.

The method was immunoSEQ multiplex PCR; TCRdb's version includes in-frame clones alone and lacks a portion of them. Of 800,000 or so clones in the sample, 90% to 98% are singletons; the top ten hold less than 0.25%. Points on this clone: Its specificity is not known.

In germline, CDR1 is SGHVS, CDR2 FQNEAQ. The CDR3 covers 14 residues. The V segment lost 5 bases and the J segment 8 bases; nucleotides outside the gene matches: 11. The naive CD8 population came from CD45RO-negative cells selected for CCR7, without terminally differentiated effector memory CD45RA+ cells. This chain joins TRBV7-8 and TRBJ1-2; TRBD1 agrees at 7 bases. Sequencing input: naive CD8+ T cells sorted from blood. The sequence was collected from a man aged 25 to 40 in good health. The CDR3 loop is CASSPRTGSEGYTF. The CDR3 region has the DNA TGTGCCAGCAGCCCGAGGACAGGATCGGAGGGCTACACCTTC.